The 26 T cell receptor beta chains below come from one sample, sequenced in a study of tumor-infiltrating lymphocytes in primary liver carcinoma. Total RNA and DNA came together from roughly 20-30 mg of bulk tissue without cell sorting. The authors made TCR beta cDNA from about 500 ng total RNA with a constant-region primer. Each TCR beta library was derived from three nested multiplex PCR rounds that employed slightly modified ARM-PCR. Forward primers for TRBV1-TRBV30 and a C-beta reverse primer served the first two PCR rounds, at 10 cycles each. TCRdb re-called the multiplex PCR reads through MiXCR, storing one row per CDR3 protein. The repertoire holds more than 100,000 distinct CDR3 sequences, with approximately 68% as singletons. Sequenced: tumor-adjacent normal liver tissue. Receptors were obtained from an older woman with primary liver carcinoma and hepatitis B virus infection.

This clonotype was counted a few times. This chain links TRBV4-1 with TRBJ2-3; the D gene could be TRBD1 or TRBD2 (7 bases each). Trimming removed 5 bases from V and 1 base from J, with 13 bases in between. CDR3 size: 15 residues. Looked up from germline, CDR1 is MGHRA and CDR2 is YSYEKL. In nucleotides, the CDR3 is TGCGCCAGCAGCACCAGGGGGGGAGGCACAGATACGCAGTATTTT. It encodes CASSTRGGGTDTQYF.

This clonotype showed up just a few times. This may be a read error: a much more frequent sequence differs by one nucleotide. The chain links TRBV12-3 or TRBV12-4 to TRBJ1-2; 7 nucleotides align to TRBD1. CDR3 length equals 14 residues. The CDR3 region is CVSSIRQGGEGCTF. The CDR3 nucleotides are TGTGTCAGCAGTATTCGACAGGGTGGAGAGGGCTGCACCTTC.

With respect to this clonotype: A read error may be the cause here, since a much bigger clone is one base away. The chain recombines TRBV7-9 with TRBJ1-4; D is undetermined. CDR3 length: 12 residues. Per the germline V gene, CDR1 is SEHNR and CDR2 is FQNEAQ (reference sequence). The CDR3 nucleotides are TGTGCCAGCGGCTTAGGGCTTGAAAAACTGTTTTTT. This codes for CASGLGLEKLFF.

This chain connects TRBV6-5 to TRBJ2-7; D remains ambiguous. Between the trimmed V and J ends, which lost 10 bases and 3 bases, there was a span of 16 bases. Germline CDR1 and CDR2: MNHEY and SVGAGI. The CDR3 contains 13 residues. CDR3 sequence: CATSLGQFYEQYF. CDR3 bases: TGTGCCACCAGCCTAGGTCAGTTCTACGAGCAGTACTTC.

A remark on this clonotype: The conserved final phenylalanine or tryptophan is absent from the CDR3, which likely points to a read error. Here the CDR3 DNA reads TGTGCCAGCAGTTCCCGGGGGCTGGGTCAGCCCCAGCATCTT. This gives the protein CASSSRGLGQPQHL. This sequence joins TRBV12-3 or TRBV12-4 and TRBJ1-5; possible D gene TRBD1, 6 bases. V gave up 4 bases and J gave up 6 bases, with 13 bases separating them. The CDR3 extends over 14 amino acids.

Of note for this clonotype: One junction end does not reproduce the germline sequence, and a read error may be involved. The gene calls are TRBV11-2 and TRBJ2-2; D is perhaps TRBD2 (5 bases). The CDR3 extends over 13 amino acids. Germline lookup yields CDR1 SGHAT and CDR2 FQNNGV. The CDR3 region is CASSLDRTGEPLF. The DNA for the CDR3 is TGTGCCAGCAGCTTAGATAGGACTGGGGAGCCTCTCTTT.

This clonotype was observed a single time. A read error may produce the germline difference seen at one junction end. The chain links TRBV11-2 to TRBJ1-2, with a possible D match to TRBD1 (5 bases). Germline CDR1 reads SGHAT; CDR2 reads FQNNGV. The CDR3 spans 14 residues. The CDR3 DNA reads as TGCGCCAGCAGCTTAGAGACATGGGACGTAGGCTACACCTTC. As protein: CASSLETWDVGYTF.

Worth noting for this clonotype: A read error may produce the germline difference seen at one junction end. This chain joins TRBV6-5 and TRBJ2-6, with a tentative D call TRBD1 (5 bases). Germline V lookup: CDR1 MNHEY, CDR2 SVGAGI. This CDR3 has 17 amino acids. In nucleotides, the CDR3 is TGTGCCAGTATTTATGATACGGGTCCTTCTGGGGCCAACGTCCTGATTTTC. This codes for CASIYDTGPSGANVLIF.

V is TRBV6-5 and J is TRBJ2-1, with D maybe TRBD1 (7 bases). This CDR3 comprises 16 residues. Trimming removed 7 bases from V and 8 bases from J, with 24 bases in between. The germline V gene has CDR1 MNHEY and CDR2 SVGAGI. The CDR3 DNA sequence: TGTGCCAGCACCCTCCGGGGCTCCGGAGGGGGCGATGAGCAGTTCTTC. Its protein is CASTLRGSGGGDEQFF.

V usage is TRBV9 and J usage is TRBJ2-3, with D possibly being TRBD2 (6 bases). The V and J ends lost 2 bases and 5 bases respectively, with 12 bases between them. The germline V gene has CDR1 SGDLS and CDR2 YYNGEE. The CDR3 runs to 14 residues. In nucleotides, the CDR3 is TGTGCCAGCAGCGTTCGGGGGTTGGGAGATACGCAGTATTTT. It translates to CASSVRGLGDTQYF.

Points on this clonotype: This CDR3 is missing its conserved last phenylalanine or tryptophan, likely due to a read error. The chain is built from TRBV4-2 and TRBJ1-2; D unresolved. The CDR3 totals 12 residues. Per the germline V gene, CDR1 is LGHNA and CDR2 is YNFKEQ. V gave up 5 bases and J gave up 3 bases, with 7 bases separating them. The CDR3, as DNA: TGTGCCAGCAGCTGGGGAGACTATGGCTACACCCTC. Translation gives CASSWGDYGYTL.

Details on this clonotype: Just one base apart from a much larger clone, this may be a read error. The genes are TRBV6-4 and TRBJ2-1; D gene ambiguous. The germline V gene encodes CDR1 MRHNA and CDR2 SNTAGT. This CDR3 spans 13 amino acids. V lost 2 bases, J lost 6 bases, and 8 bases lay in between. In DNA, the CDR3 is TGTGCCAGCAGTGACACGACTGCCAATGAGCAGTTCTTC. Encoded protein: CASSDTTANEQFF.

For this clonotype: Sequence at one end of the junction differs from germline and may be a read error. The chain is built from TRBV5-4 and TRBJ2-6; D may be TRBD1 or TRBD2 (6 bases each). The CDR3 loop spans 19 amino acids. CDR1 SGHNT and CDR2 YYREEE come from the germline V gene (reference sequence). This chain's CDR3 is CASSLAGGQYSSGDNVLTF. The CDR3 nucleotides read TGTGCCAGCAGCTTGGCCGGGGGACAATACTCCTCTGGGGACAACGTCCTGACTTTC.

With regard to this clonotype: A junction boundary mismatches the germline segment, possibly from a read error. The genes are TRBV5-6 and TRBJ2-7, with D perhaps matching TRBD1 or TRBD2 (5 bases each). Germline lookup yields CDR1 SGHDT and CDR2 YYEEEE. The CDR3 is made up of 12 amino acids. The CDR3 sequence is CASSEGTCEHYF. CDR3 nucleotide sequence: TGTGCCAGCAGCGAGGGGACGTGCGAGCACTACTTC.

Regarding this clonotype: A read error may explain this, as a much larger clone is one base away. This chain connects TRBV12-3 or TRBV12-4 to TRBJ1-3; tentatively, D is TRBD1 (6 bases). The ends were cut back, 7 bases at V and 9 bases at J, with 28 bases in the middle. This CDR3 region has 17 residues. The CDR3 sequence is CASIPPTGKPRGSTIYF. The CDR3 nucleotides read TGTGCCAGCATCCCGCCCACAGGGAAACCTCGGGGGAGCACCATATATTTT.

This clonotype was seen many times. J is TRBJ2-3 and V is TRBV5-1, with D unresolved. The CDR3 sequence is 14 residues long. Germline assignment: CDR1 SGHRS and CDR2 YFSETQ. Trimming took 4 bases from V and 4 from J, leaving 13 bases between them. CDR3 region: CASSIQRRPDTQYF. The CDR3 DNA sequence: TGCGCCAGCAGCATCCAACGCCGGCCAGATACGCAGTATTTT.

This clonotype has a count of ten or more. The chain combines TRBV28 with TRBJ2-4; D tentatively reads TRBD1 or TRBD2 (5 bases each). V was pared by 8 bases and J by 0 bases, with 8 bases between. CDR3 length: 13 residues. Germline loops: CDR1 MDHEN, CDR2 SYDVKM. The CDR3 here is CASEGLAKNIQYF. CDR3 sequence (DNA): TGTGCCAGCGAGGGGCTAGCCAAAAACATTCAGTACTTC.

The chain has TRBV6-1 and TRBJ2-1; D is unresolved. CDR1 and CDR2 from the germline V gene are MNHNS and SASEGT. Between the trimmed V and J ends, which lost 9 bases and 6 bases, there was a span of 15 bases. The CDR3 is 13 amino acids. CDR3 DNA sequence: TGTGCCAGTCGCCTAGGTTCGCTCAATGAGCAGTTCTTC. It is translated as CASRLGSLNEQFF.

About this clonotype: The conserved final phenylalanine or tryptophan is absent from the CDR3, which likely points to a read error. The limits of the CDR3 on the DNA are not certain, so only TCRdb's listed CDR3 is given. J is TRBJ2-7 and V is TRBV6-1; the table assigns TRBD1, which was not confirmed against the DNA. Germline assignment: CDR1 MNHNS and CDR2 SASEGT. Counting both end residues, the CDR3 totals 15 amino acids. CDR3 sequence reads: CASSEDRVGSYEQYS.

Comments on this clonotype: This clone may be a read error of a much larger clone one base away. The rearrangement joins TRBV6-4 to TRBJ2-2; D remains ambiguous. V was pared by 1 base and J by 7 bases, with 7 bases between. The CDR3 is 13 residues long. The germline V gene has CDR1 MRHNA and CDR2 SNTAGT. The CDR3 protein is CASSDLASGELFF. The CDR3 DNA sequence: TGTGCCAGCAGTGACTTAGCTAGCGGGGAGCTGTTTTTT.

As regards this clonotype: An end of the junction differs from the germline gene, which may be a read error. V is TRBV11-3 and J is TRBJ2-2; perhaps TRBD2 as D (5 bases). Germline CDR1 and CDR2: SGHNT and YENEEA. The CDR3 is made up of 12 amino acids. The CDR3 spells CANSPSMRELFF. The CDR3 DNA sequence: TGTGCCAACAGCCCCTCTATGAGGGAGTTGTTTTTT.

This clonotype showed up just a few times. This chain connects TRBV19 to TRBJ2-1; D might be TRBD2 (5 bases). Trimming cost V 6 bases and J 0 bases, with 15 bases left between them. CDR1 is LNHDA, CDR2 SQIVND, per germline (reference sequence). This CDR3 has 16 amino acids. CDR3 DNA: TGTGCCAGTAGGTTGGGTAGCGAGAGCTCCTACAATGAGCAGTTCTTC. It codes for CASRLGSESSYNEQFF.

For this clonotype: Because it lacks the conserved phenylalanine or tryptophan at the end, this CDR3 is likely a read error. The chain combines TRBV29-1 with TRBJ1-2, with 9 bases fitting TRBD1. The CDR3 extends over 13 amino acids. Germline loops: CDR1 SQVTM, CDR2 ANQGSEA. This CDR3 is CSVVDGTGYGYTS. The CDR3 DNA is TGCAGTGTTGTGGACGGGACAGGGTATGGCTACACCTCC.

A word on this clonotype: Its ends do not fully match the called genes, so a read error is possible. The chain is built from TRBV11-3 and TRBJ2-3; the D gene is possibly TRBD1 (6 bases). The CDR3 loop spans 14 amino acids. Germline V gene data show CDR1 as SGHNT and CDR2 as YENEEA. CDR3 protein: CASSHRTVADTQFF. CDR3 bases: TGTGCCAGCAGCCATCGGACAGTCGCAGATACGCAGTTTTTT. The whole variable domain, filled in from reference TRBV11-3 and TRBJ2-3, reads EAGVVQSPRYKIIEKKQPVAFWCNPISGHNTLYWYLQNLGQGPELLIRYENEEAVDDSQLPKDRFSAERLKGVDSTLKIQPAELGDSAVYLCASSHRTVADTQFFGPGTRLTVL.

This clonotype was recorded many times. This chain links TRBV5-1 with TRBJ2-2, with D hard to call. V shed 4 bases and J shed 1 base, with 8 bases lying between them. There are 14 residues in the CDR3. CDR1 is SGHRS and CDR2 is YFSETQ in the germline V gene. The CDR3: CASSVHMNTGELFF. The CDR3 region has the DNA TGCGCCAGCAGCGTACACATGAACACCGGGGAGCTGTTTTTT.

Note on this clonotype: Given a much more abundant clone one base away, this may be a read error. This chain joins TRBV4-1 and TRBJ1-5; 8 nucleotides agree with TRBD1. The CDR3 has 17 amino acids. The V gene's germline CDR1 is MGHRA and CDR2 YSYEKL. The CDR3 bases are TGCGCCCGCAGCCAAGTATATCGGACAGGGAGGGATCCGCCCCAGCATTTT. Encoded protein: CARSQVYRTGRDPPQHF.